The present T cell receptor beta chain was sequenced within a study of CD8 T cells in ankylosing spondylitis. Study observations and caveats: In ankylosing spondylitis patients, matched synovial fluid reportedly showed significant enrichment of disease-linked clones. Ankylosing spondylitis blood appeared to carry a characteristic TCR beta motif of roughly 8 highly homologous variants.

This clonotype appeared many times. Antigen: not known. Germline is not matched at one junction end, which may reflect a read error. Libraries of TCR beta came from quantitative 5'-RACE with molecular barcodes. TCRdb re-called the 5' RACE reads with MiXCR, one entry per CDR3 protein. This table holds about 42,000 distinct CDR3 sequences, 2.5% to 3.5% found once. The material sequenced was blood, either unsorted or a sorted T cell fraction (not recorded which). The TCR sequence derives from a male donor with ankylosing spondylitis or in good health (not recorded which).

CDR3 DNA sequence: TGTGCCAGCAGCGGGGGGGACAGAATCCCCTTTCATTTT. Translation: CASSGGDRIPFHF. The genes are TRBV9 and TRBJ2-3, with D possibly matching TRBD1 (7 bases). The CDR3 is made up of 13 amino acids. Germline values: CDR1 SGDLS, CDR2 YYNGEE.